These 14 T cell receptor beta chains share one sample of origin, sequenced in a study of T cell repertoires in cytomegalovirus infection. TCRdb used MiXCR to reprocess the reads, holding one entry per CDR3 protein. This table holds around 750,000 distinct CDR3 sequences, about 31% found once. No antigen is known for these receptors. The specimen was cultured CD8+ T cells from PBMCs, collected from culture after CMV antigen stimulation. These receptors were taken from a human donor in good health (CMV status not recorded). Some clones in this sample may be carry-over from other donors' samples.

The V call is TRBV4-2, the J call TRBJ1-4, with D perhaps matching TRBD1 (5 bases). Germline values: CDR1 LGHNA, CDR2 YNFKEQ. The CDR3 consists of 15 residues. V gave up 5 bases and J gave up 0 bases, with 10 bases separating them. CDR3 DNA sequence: TGTGCCAGCAGCTCCCGACAGCCAACTAATGAAAAACTGTTTTTT. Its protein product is CASSSRQPTNEKLFF.

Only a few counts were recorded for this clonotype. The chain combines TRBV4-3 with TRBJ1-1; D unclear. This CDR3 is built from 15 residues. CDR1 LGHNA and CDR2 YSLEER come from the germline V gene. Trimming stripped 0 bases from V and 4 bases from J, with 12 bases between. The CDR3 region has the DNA TGCGCCAGCAGCCAAGAGGAAGCTTTACCCACTGAAGCTTTCTTT. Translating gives CASSQEEALPTEAFF.

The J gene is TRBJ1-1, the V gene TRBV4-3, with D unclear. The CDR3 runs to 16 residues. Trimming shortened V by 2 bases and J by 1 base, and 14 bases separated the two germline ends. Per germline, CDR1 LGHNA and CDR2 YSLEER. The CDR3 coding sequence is TGCGCCAGCAGCCAACAAACGGACTCCACGAACACTGAAGCTTTCTTT. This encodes CASSQQTDSTNTEAFF.

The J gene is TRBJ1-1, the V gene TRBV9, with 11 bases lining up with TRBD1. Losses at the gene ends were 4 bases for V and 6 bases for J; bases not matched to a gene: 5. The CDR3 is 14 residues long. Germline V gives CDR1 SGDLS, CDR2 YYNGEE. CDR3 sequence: CASSTGQGASEAFF. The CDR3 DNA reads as TGTGCCAGCAGCACCGGACAGGGGGCTTCTGAAGCTTTCTTT.

The CDR3 here is CASSLAPSGPYNEQFF. For the CDR3, the DNA is TGTGCCAGCAGCTTAGCTCCCTCCGGGCCCTACAATGAGCAGTTCTTC. This chain joins TRBV7-9 and TRBJ2-1; no definite D call. The CDR3 runs 16 residues. Trimming pared 0 bases from V and 2 bases from J, leaving 11 bases between. Germline CDR1 SEHNR, CDR2 FQNEAQ (reference sequence).

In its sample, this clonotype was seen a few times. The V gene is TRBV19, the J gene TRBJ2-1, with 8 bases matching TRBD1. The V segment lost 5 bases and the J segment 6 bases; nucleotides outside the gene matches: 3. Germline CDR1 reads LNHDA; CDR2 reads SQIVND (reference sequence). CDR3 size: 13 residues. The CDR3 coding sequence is TGTGCCAGTAGTCAGGGGGCTATCAATGAGCAGTTCTTC. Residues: CASSQGAINEQFF. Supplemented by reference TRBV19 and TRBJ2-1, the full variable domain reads DGGITQSPKYLFRKEGQNVTLSCEQNLNHDAMYWYRQDPGQGLRLIYYSQIVNDFQKGDIAEGYSVSREKKESFPLTVTSAQKNPTAFYLCASSQGAINEQFFGPGTRLTVL.

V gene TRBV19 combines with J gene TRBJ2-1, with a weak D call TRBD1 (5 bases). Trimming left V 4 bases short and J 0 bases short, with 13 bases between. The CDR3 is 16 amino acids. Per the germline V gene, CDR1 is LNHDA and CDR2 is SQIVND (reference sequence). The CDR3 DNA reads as TGTGCCAGTAGTAAATACGGACACCTCTCCTACAATGAGCAGTTCTTC. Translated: CASSKYGHLSYNEQFF.

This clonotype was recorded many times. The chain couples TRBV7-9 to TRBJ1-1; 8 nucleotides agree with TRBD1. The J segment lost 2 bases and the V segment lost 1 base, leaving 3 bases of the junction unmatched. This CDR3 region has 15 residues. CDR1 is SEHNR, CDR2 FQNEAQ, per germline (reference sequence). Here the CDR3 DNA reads TGTGCCAGCAGCTTAGTGCAGGGGGCAAACACTGAAGCTTTCTTT. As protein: CASSLVQGANTEAFF.

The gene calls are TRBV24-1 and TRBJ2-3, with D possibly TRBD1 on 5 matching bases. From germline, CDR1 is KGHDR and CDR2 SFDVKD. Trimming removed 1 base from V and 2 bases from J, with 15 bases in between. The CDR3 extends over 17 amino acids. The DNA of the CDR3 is TGTGCCACCAGTGATTTCGGTCGGGCAGGGCTCACAGATACGCAGTATTTT. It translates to CATSDFGRAGLTDTQYF.

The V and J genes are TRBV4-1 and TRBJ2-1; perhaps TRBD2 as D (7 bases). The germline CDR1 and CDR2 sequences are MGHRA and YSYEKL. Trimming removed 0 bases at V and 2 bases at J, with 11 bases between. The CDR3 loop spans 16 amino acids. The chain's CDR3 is CASSQDEGGPYNEQFF. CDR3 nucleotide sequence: TGCGCCAGCAGCCAAGACGAGGGGGGGCCCTACAATGAGCAGTTCTTC.

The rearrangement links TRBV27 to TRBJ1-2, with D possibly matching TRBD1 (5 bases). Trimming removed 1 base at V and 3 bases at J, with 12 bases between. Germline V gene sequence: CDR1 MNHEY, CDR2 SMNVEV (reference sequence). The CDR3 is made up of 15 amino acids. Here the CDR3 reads CASSLLGALDYGYTF. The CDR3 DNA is TGTGCCAGCAGTTTATTAGGGGCGCTGGACTATGGCTACACCTTC.

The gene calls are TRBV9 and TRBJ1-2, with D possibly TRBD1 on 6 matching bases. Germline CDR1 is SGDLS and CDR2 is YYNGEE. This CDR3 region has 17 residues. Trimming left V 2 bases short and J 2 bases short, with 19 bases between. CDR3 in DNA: TGTGCCAGCAGCGTCGCCTCACCGGGACATAAGAACTATGGCTACACCTTC. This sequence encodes CASSVASPGHKNYGYTF.

The CDR3 nucleotides read TGTGCCAGCAGCTTAGTGCGTAGGCAGGGCATAATGAACACTGAAGCTTTCTTT. Translation gives CASSLVRRQGIMNTEAFF. This chain uses TRBV11-2 with TRBJ1-1; possibly TRBD1 for D (5 bases). This CDR3 contains 18 residues. The V end lost 1 base, the J end lost 0 bases, and 18 bases lay between the germline ends. Germline-derived CDR1 and CDR2 are SGHAT and FQNNGV.

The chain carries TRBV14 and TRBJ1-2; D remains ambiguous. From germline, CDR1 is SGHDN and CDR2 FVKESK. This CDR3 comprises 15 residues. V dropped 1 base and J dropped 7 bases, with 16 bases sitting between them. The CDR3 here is CASSQVGRLTGGYTF. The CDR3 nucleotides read TGTGCCAGCAGCCAAGTCGGCAGGCTAACGGGTGGCTACACCTTC.